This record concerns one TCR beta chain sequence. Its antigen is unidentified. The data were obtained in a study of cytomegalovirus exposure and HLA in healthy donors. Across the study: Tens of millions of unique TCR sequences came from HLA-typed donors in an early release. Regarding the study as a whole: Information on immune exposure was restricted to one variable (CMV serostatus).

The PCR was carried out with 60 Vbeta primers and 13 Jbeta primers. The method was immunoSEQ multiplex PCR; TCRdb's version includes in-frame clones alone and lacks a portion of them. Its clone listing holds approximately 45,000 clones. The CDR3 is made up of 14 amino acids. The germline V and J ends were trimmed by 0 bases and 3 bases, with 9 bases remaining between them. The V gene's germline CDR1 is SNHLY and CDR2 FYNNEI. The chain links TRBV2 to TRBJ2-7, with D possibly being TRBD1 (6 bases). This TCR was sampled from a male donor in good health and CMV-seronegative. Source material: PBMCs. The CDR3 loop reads CASSEATGYYEQYF. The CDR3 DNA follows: TGTGCCAGCAGTGAAGCGACAGGCTACTACGAGCAGTACTTC. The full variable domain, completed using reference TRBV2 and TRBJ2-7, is EPEVTQTPSHQVTQMGQEVILRCVPISNHLYFYWYRQILGQKVEFLVSFYNNEISEKSEIFDDQFSVERPDGSNFTLKIRSTKLEDSAMYFCASSEATGYYEQYFGPGTRLTVT.